These 10 T cell receptor beta chains were sequenced from one sample in a study of neurological immune-mediated disorders. TCRdb independently ran MiXCR on the 5' RACE reads; one entry per CDR3 protein. The sample has under 50,000 distinct CDR3 sequences, roughly 14% seen once. The time point: longitudinal time-point 2. The sample consisted of PBMCs. The receptors were sampled from a male donor with HTLV-1-associated myelopathy (HAM/TSP).

This clonotype was counted many times. The gene calls are TRBV9 and TRBJ2-1, with D possibly matching TRBD2 (6 bases). The CDR3 loop spans 15 amino acids. CDR1 is SGDLS and CDR2 is YYNGEE in the germline V gene. The V end was cut by 0 bases, the J end by 12 bases, with 19 bases between. Written as DNA, the CDR3 is TGTGCCAGCAGCGTAGCTACTAGCCCGACCGGGGGGCAGTTCTTC. Protein product: CASSVATSPTGGQFF.

This clonotype was counted at least ten times. The CDR3 DNA sequence: TGCGCCAGCAGCTTGGACGGGTGGAGCTCCTACGAGCAGTACTTC. This translates into CASSLDGWSSYEQYF. The rearrangement uses TRBV5-1 and TRBJ2-7; D is unclear. Germline V CDR1 and CDR2: SGHRS, YFSETQ. The CDR3 extends over 15 amino acids. Trimming shortened V by 0 bases and J by 0 bases, and 10 bases separated the two germline ends.

This clonotype was seen many times. V is TRBV5-1 and J is TRBJ1-4; no clear D gene. The CDR3 is made up of 14 amino acids. In germline, CDR1 is SGHRS, CDR2 YFSETQ. The V end lost 2 bases, the J end lost 7 bases, and 12 bases lay between the germline ends. This CDR3 reads CASSLVPDGEKLFF. The CDR3 DNA is TGCGCCAGCAGCTTAGTCCCCGACGGTGAAAAACTGTTTTTT.

This clonotype was counted ten times or more. This rearrangement joins TRBV12-3 or TRBV12-4 to TRBJ1-1; D is undetermined. The length of the CDR3 is 13 residues. The V end was cut by 1 base, the J end by 9 bases, with 12 bases between. The CDR3 reads CASSLEAGLKAFF. CDR3 nucleotide sequence: TGTGCCAGCAGTTTAGAGGCAGGTCTAAAAGCTTTCTTT.

This clonotype was found many times. Germline is not matched at one junction end, which may reflect a read error. This sequence joins TRBV7-7 and TRBJ1-5; TRBD1 might be the D (6 bases). Germline lookup yields CDR1 SSHAT and CDR2 FNYEAQ (reference sequence). This CDR3 has 14 residues. The CDR3 loop is CASSLRDTDQPQHF. CDR3 DNA: TGTGCTAGCAGCTTGAGGGACACCGATCAGCCCCAGCATTTT.

This clonotype has a count of ten or more. The CDR3 protein is CSARDSQAPNTEAFF. The CDR3 nucleotides are TGCAGTGCTAGAGACTCGCAGGCGCCGAACACTGAAGCTTTCTTT. V gene TRBV20-1 combines with J gene TRBJ1-1; D unclear. This CDR3 region has 15 residues. Per germline, CDR1 DFQATT and CDR2 SNEGSKA (reference sequence). V was clipped by 0 bases and J by 1 base, with 12 bases between them.

At least ten counts were recorded for this clonotype. The V gene is TRBV28, the J gene TRBJ2-4, with D unresolved. The germline V gene encodes CDR1 MDHEN and CDR2 SYDVKM. The CDR3 has 11 residues. Between the trimmed V and J ends, which lost 5 bases and 8 bases, there was a span of 7 bases. CDR3 sequence: CASSRSDIQYF. The DNA for the CDR3 is TGTGCCAGCAGTCGATCGGACATTCAGTACTTC.

This clonotype was recorded many times. The genes are TRBV20-1 and TRBJ1-5; D is unresolved. The CDR3 spans 14 residues. V lost 5 bases and J 3 bases, leaving 14 bases between the germline ends. Germline CDR1 and CDR2: DFQATT and SNEGSKA (reference sequence). The CDR3 nucleotides are TGCAGTGCTCGGAAAGCAGCTAACAATCAGCCCCAGCATTTT. Protein product: CSARKAANNQPQHF.

Ten or more counts support this clonotype. The chain couples TRBV5-1 to TRBJ1-2; D unclear. V was cut by 0 bases and J by 10 bases, with 7 bases left in between. Looked up from germline, CDR1 is SGHRS and CDR2 is YFSETQ. This CDR3 is 11 amino acids long. The CDR3 is CASSLESHYTF. DNA for the CDR3: TGCGCCAGCAGCTTGGAATCCCACTACACCTTC.

In its sample, this clonotype was seen many times. This chain links TRBV12-3 or TRBV12-4 with TRBJ1-2, with unresolved D. This CDR3 has 12 amino acids. V shed 1 base and J shed 7 bases, with 7 bases lying between them. The DNA of the CDR3 is TGTGCCAGCAGTTTAGGGCCAAGTGGCTACACCTTC. Translation: CASSLGPSGYTF.